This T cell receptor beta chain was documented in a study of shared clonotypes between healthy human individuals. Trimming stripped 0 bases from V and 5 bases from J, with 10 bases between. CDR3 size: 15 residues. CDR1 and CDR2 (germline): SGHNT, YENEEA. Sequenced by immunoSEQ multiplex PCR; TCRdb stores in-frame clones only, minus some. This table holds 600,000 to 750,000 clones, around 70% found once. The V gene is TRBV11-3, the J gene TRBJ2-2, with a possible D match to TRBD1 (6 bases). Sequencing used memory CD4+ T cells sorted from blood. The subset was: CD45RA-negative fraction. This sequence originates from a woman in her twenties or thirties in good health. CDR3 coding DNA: TGTGCCAGCAGCTTAGATCCGAGGGGGACCGGGGAGCTGTTTTTT. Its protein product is CASSLDPRGTGELFF.